This TCR beta chain stems from a study of blood T cell repertoires in COVID-19. About the research overall: Whether acute or convalescent, the COVID-19 samples came from the United States, Italy and Spain. The cDNA or gDNA used as material had been derived from T cells, B-cell-depleted T cells, or PBMCs.

Germline V gene data show CDR1 as MDHEN and CDR2 as SYDVKM. This CDR3 comprises 11 residues. V was shortened by 5 bases and J by 4 bases, with 5 bases between the two germline ends. This clone appeared a single time. Authors' methods: Counts of nucleated cells, estimated from reference gene primer amplification, were obtained. TCRdb's table, derived via immunoSEQ multiplex PCR, lists solely in-frame clones and lacks some. Clone size and the V and J calls come from that table; the DNA yielded D and trimming. The table records some 300,000 clones, more than 85% of them present only once. The sample consisted of peripheral blood. This TCR came from a man between 70 and 80 years old with acute or convalescent COVID-19. V is TRBV28 and J is TRBJ1-1; D is ambiguous. The CDR3 is CASSIFTEAFF. The CDR3 nucleotides are TGTGCCAGCAGTATCTTCACTGAAGCTTTCTTT.